This T cell receptor (beta chain) was profiled in a study of CD8+ T cells in alopecia areata. Reverse transcription of extracted RNA yielded cDNA, which provided the sequencing template. Sequencing used immunoSEQ multiplex PCR; TCRdb keeps in-frame clones, though not all of them. The sample lists 150,000 or so clones, roughly 65% occurring once. The treatment denotes: oral pan-JAK inhibitor, 5-10 mg twice daily. PBMCs served as the source from which CD4+ and CD8+ T cells were sorted. The material was CD4+ T cells sorted from blood, obtained at week 4, from a patient treated with tofacitinib. The receptor was derived from a human donor with alopecia areata.

In DNA form, the CDR3 reads TGCAGCGTTGAAGGACAGGGTAGCGGGAACACTGAAGCTTTCTTT. The encoded protein is CSVEGQGSGNTEAFF. The chain joins TRBV29-1 to TRBJ1-1, with 7 positions matching TRBD1. CDR3 length: 15 residues. Trimming cost V 1 base and J 1 base; bases outside gene matches: 6. Germline loops: CDR1 SQVTM, CDR2 ANQGSEA. The full variable domain, completed using reference TRBV29-1 and TRBJ1-1, is SAVISQKPSRDICQRGTSLTIQCQVDSQVTMMFWYRQQPGQSLTLIATANQGSEATYESGFVIDKFPISRPNLTFSTLTVSNMSPEDSSIYLCSVEGQGSGNTEAFFGQGTRLTVV.